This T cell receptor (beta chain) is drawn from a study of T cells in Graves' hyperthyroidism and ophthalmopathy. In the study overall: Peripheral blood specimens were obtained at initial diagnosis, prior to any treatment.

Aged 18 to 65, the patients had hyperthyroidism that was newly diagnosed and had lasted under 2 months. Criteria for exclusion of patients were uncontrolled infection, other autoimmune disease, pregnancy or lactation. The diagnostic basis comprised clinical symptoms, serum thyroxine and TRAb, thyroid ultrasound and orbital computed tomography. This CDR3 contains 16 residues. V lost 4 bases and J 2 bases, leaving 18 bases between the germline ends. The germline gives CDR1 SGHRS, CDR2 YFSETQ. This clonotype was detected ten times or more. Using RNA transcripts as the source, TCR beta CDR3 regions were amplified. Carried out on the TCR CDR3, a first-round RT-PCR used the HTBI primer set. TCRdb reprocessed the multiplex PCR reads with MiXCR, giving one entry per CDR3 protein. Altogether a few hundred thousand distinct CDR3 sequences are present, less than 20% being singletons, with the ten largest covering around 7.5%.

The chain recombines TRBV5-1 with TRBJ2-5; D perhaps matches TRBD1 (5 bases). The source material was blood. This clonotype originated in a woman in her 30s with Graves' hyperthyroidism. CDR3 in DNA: TGCGCCAGCAGCCCTGGCGGTCTCAGGGCACAAGAGACCCAGTACTTC. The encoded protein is CASSPGGLRAQETQYF.